The 2 T cell receptor beta chains listed next were all sequenced from one sample in a study of lymphopenia after photon versus proton radiotherapy. Produced via immunoSEQ multiplex PCR; TCRdb's table is partial and in-frame only. This repertoire shows approximately 62,000 clones, roughly 84% found once; its top ten account for approximately 2%. Sequences were derived from peripheral blood, sampled from a patient treated with proton-based radiotherapy. These receptors were collected from a man aged 60 to 69 with pancreatic cancer.

V gene TRBV5-8 combines with J gene TRBJ1-4; D ambiguous. Germline loops: CDR1 SGHTS, CDR2 YDEGEE. The CDR3 is made up of 14 amino acids. V lost 2 bases, J lost 3 bases, and 8 bases lay in between. The chain's CDR3 is CASSFLRPNEKLFF. CDR3 coding DNA: TGTGCCAGCAGCTTTTTGCGTCCTAATGAAAAACTGTTTTTT.

The V call is TRBV27, the J call TRBJ2-7; 8 nucleotides match TRBD1. Trimming cost V 7 bases and J 3 bases; bases outside gene matches: 11. This CDR3 is built from 15 residues. Looked up from germline, CDR1 is MNHEY and CDR2 is SMNVEV (reference sequence). The CDR3 bases are TGTGCCAGCAAACCCCAGGGGGCGCGGGTCTACGAGCAGTACTTC. Amino acids: CASKPQGARVYEQYF.